Below, 19 T cell receptor beta chains from the same sample are listed, as sequenced in a study of T cell responses to AZD1222 COVID-19 vaccine. TCRdb's table, derived via immunoSEQ multiplex PCR, lists solely in-frame clones and lacks some. The table has 130,000 to 150,000 clones, roughly 93% seen once. The input for sequencing was peripheral blood, taken 28 days after the second AZD1222 dose. The source of these receptors is an adult who received the AZD1222 COVID-19 vaccine.

This clone occurred once. V gene TRBV9 combines with J gene TRBJ2-7; TRBD2 matches 8 bases. This CDR3 spans 14 amino acids. Looked up from germline, CDR1 is SGDLS and CDR2 is YYNGEE. Trimming removed 4 bases from V and 0 bases from J; junction bases left unmatched: 3. The CDR3 sequence: CASSLSGDSYEQYF. The CDR3 coding sequence is TGTGCCAGCAGCCTTAGCGGGGACTCCTACGAGCAGTACTTC. Combining the CDR3 with reference TRBV9 and TRBJ2-7 gives the whole variable domain DSGVTQTPKHLITATGQRVTLRCSPRSGDLSVYWYQQSLDQGLQFLIQYYNGEERAKGNILERFSAQQFPDLHSELNLSSLELGDSALYFCASSLSGDSYEQYFGPGTRLTVT.

This sequence joins TRBV9 and TRBJ1-2; 7 bases agree with TRBD1. Germline assignment: CDR1 SGDLS and CDR2 YYNGEE. After removal of 0 bases from V and 3 bases from J, the junction contained 2 bases not matched to a gene. The CDR3 sequence is 14 residues long. The CDR3 is CASSVEGGHYGYTF. In DNA, the CDR3 is TGTGCCAGCAGCGTAGAAGGGGGCCACTATGGCTACACCTTC.

The chain employs TRBV7-9 and TRBJ2-2; 10 nucleotides agree with TRBD1. With 3 bases clipped from V and 6 bases from J, the junction kept 10 bases outside the gene matches. This CDR3 region has 17 residues. CDR1 and CDR2 from the germline V gene are SEHNR and FQNEAQ (reference sequence). The CDR3 DNA reads as TGTGCCAGCAGCTTTGGACCGGGACAGGGGACACCCGGGGAGCTGTTTTTT. The encoded protein is CASSFGPGQGTPGELFF.

CDR3 DNA sequence: TGTGCCAGCACCGCCTTCGGGGGGGATGGCTACACCTTC. It specifies CASTAFGGDGYTF. The chain couples TRBV6-6 to TRBJ1-2, with D possibly being TRBD1 (5 bases). The germline V and J ends were trimmed by 7 bases and 6 bases, with 15 bases remaining between them. This CDR3 has 13 residues. Per the germline V gene, CDR1 is MNHNY and CDR2 is SVGAGI (reference sequence).

The V call is TRBV7-2, the J call TRBJ2-7, with 7 bases aligning to TRBD1. The germline V gene has CDR1 SGHTA and CDR2 FQGNSA. Unmatched junction bases numbered 7, after V lost 5 bases and J lost 0 bases. The CDR3 consists of 15 residues. CDR3 nucleotides: TGTGCCAGCAGCCCGGGACAGTTGAGCTCCTACGAGCAGTACTTC. Residues: CASSPGQLSSYEQYF.

Points on this clone: Other DNA sequences within the sample encode an identical CDR3. The rearrangement uses TRBV7-9 and TRBJ2-5, with 9 bases lining up with TRBD2. Germline V gives CDR1 SEHNR, CDR2 FQNEAQ (reference sequence). J lost 1 base, V lost 5 bases, and 2 bases had no gene match. The CDR3 runs 14 residues. CDR3 sequence reads: CASSLSGGQETQYF. CDR3 DNA: TGTGCCAGCAGCCTTAGCGGGGGCCAAGAGACCCAGTACTTC. Variable domain in full (rest from reference TRBV7-9 and TRBJ2-5): DTGVSQNPRHKITKRGQNVTFRCDPISEHNRLYWYRQTLGQGPEFLTYFQNEAQLEKSRLLSDRFSAERPKGSFSTLEIQRTEQGDSAMYLCASSLSGGQETQYFGPGTRLLVL.

The chain employs TRBV10-3 and TRBJ2-7, with D uncertain. Trimming pared 2 bases from V and 1 base from J, leaving 6 bases between. CDR1 is ENHRY and CDR2 is SYGVKD in the germline V gene. The CDR3 is 13 residues long. As DNA, the CDR3 is TGTGCCATCAGTGAGGCCAGTTCCTACGAGCAGTACTTC. The encoded protein is CAISEASSYEQYF.

The chain joins TRBV18 to TRBJ1-2, with D uncertain. The germline V gene encodes CDR1 KGHSH and CDR2 LQKENI. Trimming shortened V by 2 bases and J by 6 bases, and 7 bases separated the two germline ends. The CDR3 covers 12 residues. This CDR3 is CASSPGIHGYTF. The CDR3, as DNA: TGTGCCAGCTCACCAGGGATCCATGGCTACACCTTC.

This clone came up a few times. The junction departs from germline at one end; a sequencing error may be responsible. The V call is TRBV7-9, the J call TRBJ2-7; tentatively, D is TRBD2 (6 bases). Germline CDR1 and CDR2: SEHNR and FQNEAQ (reference sequence). The CDR3 totals 16 residues. The CDR3 loop is CASRLVVGGKAYEQYF. CDR3 DNA sequence: TGTGCCAGCAGATTAGTCGTTGGCGGGAAGGCCTACGAGCAGTACTTC.

The chain joins TRBV2 to TRBJ2-7; possible D gene TRBD1, 5 bases. This CDR3 is 15 amino acids long. V was pared by 2 bases and J by 2 bases, with 13 bases between. In germline, CDR1 is SNHLY, CDR2 FYNNEI. CDR3 loop: CASSEPSTAAYEQYF. CDR3 DNA: TGTGCCAGCAGTGAACCGTCGACAGCCGCCTACGAGCAGTACTTC. Together with reference TRBV2 and TRBJ2-7, the CDR3 gives the full variable domain: EPEVTQTPSHQVTQMGQEVILRCVPISNHLYFYWYRQILGQKVEFLVSFYNNEISEKSEIFDDQFSVERPDGSNFTLKIRSTKLEDSAMYFCASSEPSTAAYEQYFGPGTRLTVT.

The rearrangement joins TRBV4-2 to TRBJ1-2; D uncertain. Trimming cost V 1 base and J 4 bases, with 13 bases left between them. The CDR3 is 15 residues long. CDR1 and CDR2 (germline): LGHNA, YNFKEQ. The CDR3 here is CASSQGVQEPYGYTF. Here the CDR3 DNA reads TGTGCCAGCAGCCAAGGAGTTCAGGAACCCTATGGCTACACCTTC.

This sequence joins TRBV4-2 and TRBJ1-1, with a tentative D call TRBD1 (5 bases). This CDR3 has 13 amino acids. V lost 4 bases, J lost 0 bases, and 6 bases lay in between. Germline values: CDR1 LGHNA, CDR2 YNFKEQ. CDR3: CASSPGVNTEAFF. As DNA, the CDR3 is TGTGCCAGCAGCCCGGGGGTGAACACTGAAGCTTTCTTT.

CDR3 loop: CASSLDSPPLSSYNEQFF. The CDR3 bases are TGTGCCAGCAGCTTAGACAGTCCACCCTTAAGCTCCTACAATGAGCAGTTCTTC. This sequence joins TRBV7-6 and TRBJ2-1; D not certain. The V gene's germline CDR1 is SGHVS and CDR2 FNYEAQ. The CDR3 length is 18 residues. Trimming shortened V by 1 base and J by 0 bases, and 16 bases separated the two germline ends.

The rearrangement uses TRBV5-1 and TRBJ2-1, with D tentatively TRBD2 (6 bases). The CDR3 runs 15 residues. V was trimmed by 0 bases and J by 3 bases, leaving 10 bases between them. CDR1 SGHRS and CDR2 YFSETQ come from the germline V gene. The CDR3 region is CASSLGGTLYNEQFF. CDR3 in DNA: TGCGCCAGCAGCTTGGGAGGGACTCTCTACAATGAGCAGTTCTTC.

The chain links TRBV7-8 to TRBJ2-7; 7 bases match TRBD1. CDR3 size: 15 residues. CDR1 SGHVS and CDR2 FQNEAQ come from the germline V gene. V lost 4 bases, J lost 8 bases, and 14 bases stayed unmatched. CDR3 DNA: TGTGCCAGCAGCTGGGTCCGGGACAGCCTAAGGAAGCAGTACTTC. It yields the protein CASSWVRDSLRKQYF.

This clone was seen a single time. This chain connects TRBV7-2 to TRBJ2-1, with D maybe TRBD2 (7 bases). The CDR3 totals 16 residues. V was shortened by 0 bases and J by 3 bases, with 12 bases between the two germline ends. From germline, CDR1 is SGHTA and CDR2 FQGNSA. The CDR3 loop is CASSLAGGGIYNEQFF. CDR3 in DNA: TGTGCCAGCAGCTTAGCTGGGGGGGGCATCTACAATGAGCAGTTCTTC. The whole variable domain, remainder taken from reference TRBV7-2 and TRBJ2-1, is GAGVSQSPSNKVTEKGKDVELRCDPISGHTALYWYRQSLGQGLEFLIYFQGNSAPDKSGLPSDRFSAERTGGSVSTLTIQRTQQEDSAVYLCASSLAGGGIYNEQFFGPGTRLTVL.

CDR3 residues: CASSRTMGGPNEKLFF. CDR3 nucleotides: TGTGCCAGCTCTAGGACAATGGGCGGACCTAATGAAAAACTGTTTTTT. The rearrangement links TRBV18 to TRBJ1-4, with a tentative D call TRBD1 (5 bases). The CDR3 runs to 16 residues. V dropped 6 bases and J dropped 3 bases, with 17 bases sitting between them. CDR1 is KGHSH, CDR2 LQKENI, per germline.

This chain joins TRBV6-2 or TRBV6-3 and TRBJ1-5; D uncertain. Trimming shortened V by 5 bases and J by 5 bases, and 10 bases separated the two germline ends. Germline lookup yields CDR1 MNHEY and CDR2 SVGEGT. CDR3 length: 13 residues. The CDR3 nucleotides read TGTGCCAGCAGTCTGAACTCCGATCAGCCCCAGCATTTT. Its protein product is CASSLNSDQPQHF.

The rearrangement links TRBV12-5 to TRBJ2-1, with D possibly being TRBD1 (6 bases). Trimming shortened V by 6 bases and J by 3 bases, and 15 bases separated the two germline ends. This CDR3 is built from 15 residues. Germline assignment: CDR1 LGHNT and CDR2 FRNRAP. The CDR3 sequence: CASGLGQRIYNEQFF. CDR3 bases: TGTGCTAGTGGGCTCGGACAGAGGATCTACAATGAGCAGTTCTTC.